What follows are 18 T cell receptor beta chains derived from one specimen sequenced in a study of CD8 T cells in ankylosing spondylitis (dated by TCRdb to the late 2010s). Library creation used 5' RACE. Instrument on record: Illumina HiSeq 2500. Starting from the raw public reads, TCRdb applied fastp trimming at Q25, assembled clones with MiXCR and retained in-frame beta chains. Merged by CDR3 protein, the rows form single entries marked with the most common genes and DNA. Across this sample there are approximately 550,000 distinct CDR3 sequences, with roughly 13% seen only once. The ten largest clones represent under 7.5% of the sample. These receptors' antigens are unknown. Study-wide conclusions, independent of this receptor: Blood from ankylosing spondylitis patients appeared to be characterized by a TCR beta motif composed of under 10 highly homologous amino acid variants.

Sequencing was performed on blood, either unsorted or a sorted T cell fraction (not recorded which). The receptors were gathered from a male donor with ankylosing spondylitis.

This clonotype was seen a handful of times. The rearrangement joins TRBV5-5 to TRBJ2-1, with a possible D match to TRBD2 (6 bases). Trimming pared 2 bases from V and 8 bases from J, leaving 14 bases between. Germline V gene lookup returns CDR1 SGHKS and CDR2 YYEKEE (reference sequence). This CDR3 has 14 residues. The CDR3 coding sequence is TGTGCCAGCAGCTTCTCTGGGAGGCGGGATGAGCAGTTCTTC. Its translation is CASSFSGRRDEQFF. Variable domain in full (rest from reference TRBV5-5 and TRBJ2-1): DAGVTQSPTHLIKTRGQQVTLRCSPISGHKSVSWYQQVLGQGPQFIFQYYEKEERGRGNFPDRFSARQFPNYSSELNVNALLLGDSALYLCASSFSGRRDEQFFGPGTRLTVL.

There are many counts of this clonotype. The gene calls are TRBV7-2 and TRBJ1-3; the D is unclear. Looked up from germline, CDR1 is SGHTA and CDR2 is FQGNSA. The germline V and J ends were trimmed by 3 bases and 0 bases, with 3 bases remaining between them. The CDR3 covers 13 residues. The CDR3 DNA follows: TGTGCCAGCAGCTTTACCTCTGGAAACACCATATATTTT. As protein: CASSFTSGNTIYF.

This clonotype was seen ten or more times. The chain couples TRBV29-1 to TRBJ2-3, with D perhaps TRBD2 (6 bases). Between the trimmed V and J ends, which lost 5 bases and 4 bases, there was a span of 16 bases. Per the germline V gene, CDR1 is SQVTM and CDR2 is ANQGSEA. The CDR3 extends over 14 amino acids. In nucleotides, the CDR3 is TGCAGCGTTTCTGGAGGGGCCAGGGCAGATACGCAGTATTTT. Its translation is CSVSGGARADTQYF.

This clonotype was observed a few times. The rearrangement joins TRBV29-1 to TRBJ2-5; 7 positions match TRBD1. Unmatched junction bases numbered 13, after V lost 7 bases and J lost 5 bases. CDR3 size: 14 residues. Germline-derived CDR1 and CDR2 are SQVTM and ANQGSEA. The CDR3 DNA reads TGCAGCGCATGCCTTGGACAGGTCTGGGAGACCCAGTACTTC. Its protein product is CSACLGQVWETQYF.

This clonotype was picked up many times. The CDR3 is CASSSRLLNEQFF. CDR3 in DNA: TGTGCCAGCAGCTCAAGACTACTCAATGAGCAGTTCTTC. The rearrangement uses TRBV7-2 and TRBJ2-1; tentatively, D is TRBD2 (5 bases). CDR1 and CDR2 from the germline V gene are SGHTA and FQGNSA. The CDR3 runs 13 residues. V shed 4 bases and J shed 6 bases, with 10 bases lying between them.

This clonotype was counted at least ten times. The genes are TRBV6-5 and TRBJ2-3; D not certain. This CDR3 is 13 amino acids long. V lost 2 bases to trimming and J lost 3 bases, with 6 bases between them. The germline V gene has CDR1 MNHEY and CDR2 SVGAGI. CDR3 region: CASSYPKTDTQYF. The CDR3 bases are TGTGCCAGCAGTTACCCTAAGACAGATACGCAGTATTTT.

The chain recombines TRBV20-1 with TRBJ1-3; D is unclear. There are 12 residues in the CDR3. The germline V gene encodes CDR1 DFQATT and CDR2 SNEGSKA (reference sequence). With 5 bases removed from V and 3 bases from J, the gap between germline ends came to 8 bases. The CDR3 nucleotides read TGCAGTGCTGGGGTTGATGGAAACACCATATATTTT. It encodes CSAGVDGNTIYF.

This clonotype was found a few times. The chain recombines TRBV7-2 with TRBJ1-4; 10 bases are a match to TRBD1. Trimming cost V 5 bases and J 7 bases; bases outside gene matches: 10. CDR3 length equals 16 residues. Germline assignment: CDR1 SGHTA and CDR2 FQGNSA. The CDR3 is CASSESRQGAGEKLFF. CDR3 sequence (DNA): TGTGCCAGCAGCGAGAGCCGACAGGGGGCGGGTGAAAAACTGTTTTTT. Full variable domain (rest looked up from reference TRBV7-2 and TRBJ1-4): GAGVSQSPSNKVTEKGKDVELRCDPISGHTALYWYRQSLGQGLEFLIYFQGNSAPDKSGLPSDRFSAERTGGSVSTLTIQRTQQEDSAVYLCASSESRQGAGEKLFFGSGTQLSVL.

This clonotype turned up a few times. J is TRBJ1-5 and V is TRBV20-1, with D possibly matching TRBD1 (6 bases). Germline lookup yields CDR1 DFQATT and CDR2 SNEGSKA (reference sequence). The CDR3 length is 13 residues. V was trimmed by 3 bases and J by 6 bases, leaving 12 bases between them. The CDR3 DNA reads TGCAGTGCTAGTTCCGAGGGGGGTCAGCCCCAGCATTTT. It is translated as CSASSEGGQPQHF.

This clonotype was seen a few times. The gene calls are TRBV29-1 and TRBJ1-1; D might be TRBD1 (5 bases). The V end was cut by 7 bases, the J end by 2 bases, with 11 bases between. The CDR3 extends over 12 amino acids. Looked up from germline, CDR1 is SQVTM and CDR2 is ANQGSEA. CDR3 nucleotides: TGCAGCGCTGAGACAGTAAACACTGAAGCTTTCTTT. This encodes CSAETVNTEAFF. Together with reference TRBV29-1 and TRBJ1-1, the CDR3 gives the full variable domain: SAVISQKPSRDICQRGTSLTIQCQVDSQVTMMFWYRQQPGQSLTLIATANQGSEATYESGFVIDKFPISRPNLTFSTLTVSNMSPEDSSIYLCSAETVNTEAFFGQGTRLTVV.

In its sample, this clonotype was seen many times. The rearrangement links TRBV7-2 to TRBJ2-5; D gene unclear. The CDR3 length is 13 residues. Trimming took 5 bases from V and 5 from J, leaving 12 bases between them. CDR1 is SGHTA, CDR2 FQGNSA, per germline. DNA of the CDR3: TGTGCCAGCAGCGCATCGTGGGTGGAGACCCAGTACTTC. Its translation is CASSASWVETQYF.

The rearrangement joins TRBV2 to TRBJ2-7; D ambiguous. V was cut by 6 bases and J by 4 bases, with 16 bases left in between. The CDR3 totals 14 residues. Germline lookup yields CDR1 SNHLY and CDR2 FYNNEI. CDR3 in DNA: TGTGCCAGCAGGGCGAACTCCGACAAGTACGAGCAGTACTTC. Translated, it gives CASRANSDKYEQYF.

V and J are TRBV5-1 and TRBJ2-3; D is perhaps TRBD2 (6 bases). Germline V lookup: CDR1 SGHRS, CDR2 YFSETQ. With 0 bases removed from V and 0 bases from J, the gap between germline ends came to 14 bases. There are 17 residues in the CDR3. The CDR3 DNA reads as TGCGCCAGCAGCTTGGTGAGTAGCGGAGCAAGCACAGATACGCAGTATTTT. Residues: CASSLVSSGASTDTQYF.

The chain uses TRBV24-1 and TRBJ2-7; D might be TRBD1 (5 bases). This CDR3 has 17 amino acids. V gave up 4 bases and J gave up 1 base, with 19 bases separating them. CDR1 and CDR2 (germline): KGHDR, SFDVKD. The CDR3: CATSDRGQGKGSYEQYF. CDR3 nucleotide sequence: TGTGCCACCAGTGACCGTGGACAAGGGAAAGGTTCCTACGAGCAGTACTTC.

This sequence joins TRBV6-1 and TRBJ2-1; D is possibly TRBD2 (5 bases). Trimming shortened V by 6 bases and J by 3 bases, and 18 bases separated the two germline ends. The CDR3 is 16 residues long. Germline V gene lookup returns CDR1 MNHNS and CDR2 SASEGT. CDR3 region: CASRVIEGEGYNEQFF. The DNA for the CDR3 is TGTGCCAGCAGGGTGATTGAGGGAGAAGGCTACAATGAGCAGTTCTTC.

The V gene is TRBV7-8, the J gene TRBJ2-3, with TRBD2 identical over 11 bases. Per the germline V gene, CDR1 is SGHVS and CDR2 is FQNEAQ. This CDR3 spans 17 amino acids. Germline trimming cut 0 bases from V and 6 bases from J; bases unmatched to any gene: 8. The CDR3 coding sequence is TGTGCCAGCAGCTTAGCTAGCGGGAGGGCCGTCGCGGATACGCAGTATTTT. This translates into CASSLASGRAVADTQYF.

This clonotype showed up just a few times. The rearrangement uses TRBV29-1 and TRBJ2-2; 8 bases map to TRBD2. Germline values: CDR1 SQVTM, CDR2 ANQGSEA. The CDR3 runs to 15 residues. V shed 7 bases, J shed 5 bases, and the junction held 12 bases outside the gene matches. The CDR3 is CSAVGVAGKTGELFF. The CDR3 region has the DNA TGCAGCGCCGTGGGGGTAGCGGGAAAAACCGGGGAGCTGTTTTTT.

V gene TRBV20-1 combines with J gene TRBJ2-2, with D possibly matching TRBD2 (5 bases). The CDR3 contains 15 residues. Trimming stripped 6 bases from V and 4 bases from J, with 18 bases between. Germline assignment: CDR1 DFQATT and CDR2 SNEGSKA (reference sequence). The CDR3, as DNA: TGCAGTGCCTCACAGAGGTCCCGGGGCACCGGGGAGCTGTTTTTT. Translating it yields CSASQRSRGTGELFF.